The rows below give T cell receptor beta chains drawn from one sample of a study of Ad26.COV2.S vaccination and SARS-CoV-2 variants. TCRdb keeps only in-frame clones here, not all; method: immunoSEQ multiplex PCR. The sample carries about 480,000 clones, around 90% recorded once. Source: peripheral blood, taken in a trial of Ad26.COV2.S vaccine versus placebo. Receptors originate from a person between 18 and 60 years old who received the Ad26.COV2.S COVID-19 vaccine or a placebo. CDR3s include the opening cysteine and the closing phenylalanine or tryptophan. The order of the fields is J gene, clone size, D gene, V gene, CDR3 protein, CDR3 DNA. A D gene is named only where the DNA matches it firmly. Not all rows give a size; the values are once, few, many and, for expanded clones, a class.

J gene: TRBJ2-2; clone size: few; D gene: -; V gene: TRBV19; CDR3 protein: CASSLQTASSGELFF; CDR3 DNA: TGTGCCAGTAGTCTACAAACCGCATCCTCCGGGGAGCTGTTTTTT
J gene: TRBJ2-1; clone size: -; D gene: -; V gene: TRBV7-3; CDR3 protein: CASSLMALGGAGRGYSYNEQFF; CDR3 DNA: TGTGCCAGCAGCTTAATGGCCTTGGGAGGTGCGGGCCGGGGTTACTCCTACAATGAGCAGTTCTTC
J gene: TRBJ2-7; clone size: -; D gene: -; V gene: TRBV9; CDR3 protein: CASSVGPSSYEQYF; CDR3 DNA: TGTGCCAGCAGCGTAGGGCCCAGCTCCTACGAGCAGTACTTC
J gene: TRBJ1-6; clone size: -; D gene: -; V gene: TRBV18; CDR3 protein: CASSPGDNSPLHF; CDR3 DNA: TGTGCCAGCTCACCCGGGGATAATTCACCCCTCCACTTT
J gene: TRBJ2-1; clone size: -; D gene: TRBD1; V gene: TRBV14; CDR3 protein: CASSIETGGPYNEQFF; CDR3 DNA: TGTGCCAGCAGCATAGAAACAGGGGGCCCCTACAATGAGCAGTTCTTC
J gene: TRBJ2-7; clone size: -; D gene: -; V gene: TRBV5-1; CDR3 protein: CASSLGAGPYEQYF; CDR3 DNA: TGCGCCAGCAGCTTGGGGGCCGGTCCCTACGAGCAGTACTTC
J gene: TRBJ2-4; clone size: once; D gene: -; V gene: TRBV4-1; CDR3 protein: CASSLRHVAKNIQYF; CDR3 DNA: TGCGCCAGCAGCCTCAGACACGTAGCCAAAAACATTCAGTACTTC
J gene: TRBJ2-2; clone size: once; D gene: TRBD1; V gene: TRBV7-3; CDR3 protein: CASSLTIGTGAGELFF; CDR3 DNA: TGTGCCAGCAGCTTAACCATTGGGACAGGTGCCGGGGAGCTGTTTTTT
J gene: TRBJ2-2; clone size: many; D gene: TRBD1; V gene: TRBV30; CDR3 protein: CAWRTRGSSTGELFF; CDR3 DNA: TGTGCCTGGAGGACCAGGGGGTCCTCCACCGGGGAGCTGTTTTTT
J gene: TRBJ2-1; clone size: -; D gene: TRBD2; V gene: TRBV28; CDR3 protein: CASSSTSGSYEQFF; CDR3 DNA: TGTGCCAGCAGTTCGACTAGCGGGAGTTATGAGCAGTTCTTC
J gene: TRBJ1-1; clone size: -; D gene: TRBD1; V gene: TRBV19; CDR3 protein: CASSPPGGTEAFF; CDR3 DNA: TGTGCCAGTAGCCCTCCAGGGGGCACTGAAGCTTTCTTT
J gene: TRBJ1-1; clone size: -; D gene: -; V gene: TRBV19; CDR3 protein: CASSIGRGRWWEFMNTEAFF; CDR3 DNA: TGTGCCAGTAGTATTGGCCGGGGGAGGTGGTGGGAATTCATGAACACTGAAGCTTTCTTT
J gene: TRBJ1-2; clone size: -; D gene: -; V gene: TRBV11-2; CDR3 protein: CASSPGVAGYTF; CDR3 DNA: TGTGCCAGCAGCCCAGGGGTGGCTGGCTACACCTTC
J gene: TRBJ1-1; clone size: -; D gene: -; V gene: TRBV19; CDR3 protein: CASTPRTSTEAFF; CDR3 DNA: TGTGCCAGTACCCCTCGGACATCTACTGAAGCTTTCTTT
J gene: TRBJ2-3; clone size: -; D gene: -; V gene: TRBV2; CDR3 protein: CASSEVGPYTDTQYF; CDR3 DNA: TGTGCCAGCAGTGAAGTAGGTCCTTACACAGATACGCAGTATTTT
J gene: TRBJ1-1; clone size: -; D gene: -; V gene: TRBV27; CDR3 protein: CASSSRMGLAFF; CDR3 DNA: TGTGCCAGCAGCTCCCGCATGGGTTTAGCTTTCTTT
J gene: TRBJ1-1; clone size: -; D gene: TRBD1; V gene: TRBV27; CDR3 protein: CASKGQTQNTEAFF; CDR3 DNA: TGTGCCAGCAAGGGACAGACACAGAACACTGAAGCTTTCTTT
J gene: TRBJ1-6; clone size: -; D gene: -; V gene: TRBV6-5; CDR3 protein: CASSRSSYNSPLHF; CDR3 DNA: TGTGCCAGCAGCCGGAGCTCCTATAATTCACCCCTCCACTTT
J gene: TRBJ1-6; clone size: -; D gene: -; V gene: TRBV14; CDR3 protein: CASSQTSGDHSPLHF; CDR3 DNA: TGTGCCAGCAGCCAAACCTCAGGGGACCATTCACCCCTCCACTTT
J gene: TRBJ1-2; clone size: -; D gene: -; V gene: TRBV30; CDR3 protein: CAWRGRNPYGYTF; CDR3 DNA: TGTGCCTGGAGGGGCAGAAATCCCTATGGCTACACCTTC
J gene: TRBJ2-2; clone size: -; D gene: -; V gene: TRBV19; CDR3 protein: CASTSPGGPRTGELFF; CDR3 DNA: TGTGCCAGTACCTCCCCCGGAGGACCCCGAACCGGGGAGCTGTTTTTT
J gene: TRBJ1-4; clone size: -; D gene: -; V gene: TRBV11-2; CDR3 protein: CASSKRGQGLEKLFF; CDR3 DNA: TGTGCCAGCAGCAAAAGAGGGCAGGGGCTAGAAAAACTGTTTTTT
J gene: TRBJ2-3; clone size: -; D gene: -; V gene: TRBV6-5; CDR3 protein: CAQRVEGTDTQYF; CDR3 DNA: TGTGCCCAGAGGGTTGAAGGCACAGATACGCAGTATTTT
J gene: TRBJ2-7; clone size: -; D gene: -; V gene: TRBV29-1; CDR3 protein: CSVAGGQGGKARDEQYF; CDR3 DNA: TGCAGCGTTGCCGGGGGGCAGGGGGGCAAGGCTCGGGACGAGCAGTACTTC
J gene: TRBJ1-6; clone size: -; D gene: TRBD1; V gene: TRBV2; CDR3 protein: CASRTGGIPYRGPLHF; CDR3 DNA: TGTGCCAGCCGGACAGGGGGCATCCCCTATAGGGGACCCCTCCACTTT
J gene: TRBJ2-7; clone size: few; D gene: -; V gene: TRBV6-5; CDR3 protein: CASSRGIKLDEQYF; CDR3 DNA: TGTGCCAGCAGCAGAGGGATAAAACTGGACGAGCAGTACTTC
J gene: TRBJ2-1; clone size: -; D gene: -; V gene: TRBV18; CDR3 protein: CASSPLASGRGHEQFF; CDR3 DNA: TGTGCCAGCTCACCACTCGCTTCGGGGAGAGGGCATGAGCAGTTCTTC
J gene: TRBJ2-1; clone size: -; D gene: TRBD2; V gene: TRBV19; CDR3 protein: CASSHWTSGNDNEQFF; CDR3 DNA: TGTGCCAGTAGTCACTGGACTAGCGGTAATGACAATGAGCAGTTCTTC
J gene: TRBJ1-2; clone size: -; D gene: TRBD1; V gene: TRBV4-2; CDR3 protein: CASSPRGQGFDGYTF; CDR3 DNA: TGTGCCAGCAGCCCCCGAGGACAGGGATTCGATGGCTACACCTTC
J gene: TRBJ2-5; clone size: -; D gene: -; V gene: TRBV3-1/TRBV3-2; CDR3 protein: CASSRGGHPVGETQYF; CDR3 DNA: TGTGCCAGCAGCCGGGGGGGCCACCCGGTGGGGGAGACCCAGTACTTC
J gene: TRBJ2-2; clone size: -; D gene: -; V gene: TRBV27; CDR3 protein: CASRPSPNTGELFF; CDR3 DNA: TGTGCCAGCAGACCCTCACCGAACACCGGGGAGCTGTTTTTT
J gene: TRBJ1-2; clone size: once; D gene: -; V gene: TRBV4-2; CDR3 protein: CASSRPSAGYTF; CDR3 DNA: TGTGCCAGCAGCCGTCCGTCGGCCGGCTACACCTTC
J gene: TRBJ1-3; clone size: few; D gene: -; V gene: TRBV7-9; CDR3 protein: CASSVAGAGNTIYF; CDR3 DNA: TGTGCCAGCAGTGTCGCAGGCGCTGGAAACACCATATATTTT
J gene: TRBJ2-7; clone size: -; D gene: -; V gene: TRBV11-1; CDR3 protein: CASNPSVDSYEQYF; CDR3 DNA: TGTGCCAGCAACCCATCCGTGGATTCCTACGAGCAGTACTTC
J gene: TRBJ1-6; clone size: -; D gene: TRBD1; V gene: TRBV19; CDR3 protein: CASSRDRNNSPLHF; CDR3 DNA: TGTGCCAGTAGTAGGGACAGGAATAATTCACCCCTCCACTTT
J gene: TRBJ2-1; clone size: -; D gene: TRBD2; V gene: TRBV10-3; CDR3 protein: CAISDRLQLAGKGGTYNEQFF; CDR3 DNA: TGTGCCATCAGTGACCGACTACAACTAGCGGGAAAAGGCGGCACCTACAATGAGCAGTTCTTC
J gene: TRBJ2-1; clone size: -; D gene: TRBD2; V gene: TRBV5-1; CDR3 protein: CASSSQLAGANNEQFF; CDR3 DNA: TGCGCCAGCAGCTCTCAACTAGCGGGAGCCAACAATGAGCAGTTCTTC